Following are 13 T cell receptor beta chains from one sample sequenced in a study of cytomegalovirus exposure and HLA in healthy donors. Sequencing was performed with immunoSEQ multiplex PCR; in TCRdb, only in-frame clones are kept and a portion is missing. The table shows roughly 75,000 clones, with approximately 95% occurring only once. The sequencing sample was made of PBMCs. Receptors were obtained from a woman in her late teens or twenties in good health and CMV-seronegative.

The chain has TRBV6-5 and TRBJ1-6; weak D call: TRBD1 (6 bases). The germline CDR1 and CDR2 sequences are MNHEY and SVGAGI. The CDR3 consists of 15 residues. V was pared by 3 bases and J by 7 bases, with 13 bases between. CDR3: CASSYLGARNSPLHF. CDR3 nucleotide sequence: TGTGCCAGCAGTTATTTGGGGGCACGAAATTCACCCCTCCACTTT.

The genes are TRBV2 and TRBJ2-2; 10 nucleotides align to TRBD2. After removal of 4 bases from V and 4 bases from J, the junction contained 6 bases not matched to a gene. CDR3 length: 16 residues. Germline loops: CDR1 SNHLY, CDR2 FYNNEI. The CDR3 region is CASSGAGGLSTGELFF. The CDR3 DNA is TGTGCCAGCAGTGGAGCGGGGGGGCTTAGCACCGGGGAGCTGTTTTTT.

The rearrangement uses TRBV19 and TRBJ1-5; D is perhaps TRBD1 (5 bases). CDR3 length: 14 residues. Looked up from germline, CDR1 is LNHDA and CDR2 is SQIVND (reference sequence). V dropped 8 bases and J dropped 2 bases, with 13 bases sitting between them. CDR3 loop: CASVQGKGNQPQHF. CDR3 bases: TGTGCCAGTGTTCAGGGCAAGGGCAATCAGCCCCAGCATTTT. The full variable domain, in which reference TRBV19 and TRBJ1-5 provide the parts outside the CDR3, is DGGITQSPKYLFRKEGQNVTLSCEQNLNHDAMYWYRQDPGQGLRLIYYSQIVNDFQKGDIAEGYSVSREKKESFPLTVTSAQKNPTAFYLCASVQGKGNQPQHFGDGTRLSIL.

The gene calls are TRBV4-2 and TRBJ2-1; possibly TRBD2 for D (6 bases). CDR3 length: 16 residues. V lost 0 bases to trimming and J lost 4 bases, with 13 bases between them. CDR1 and CDR2 from the germline V gene are LGHNA and YNFKEQ. CDR3 in amino acids: CASSQERLEDYNEQFF. In nucleotides, the CDR3 is TGTGCCAGCAGCCAAGAAAGACTAGAGGATTACAATGAGCAGTTCTTC.

The chain couples TRBV18 to TRBJ1-4; D might be TRBD1 (6 bases). Germline values: CDR1 KGHSH, CDR2 LQKENI. CDR3 length equals 14 residues. V dropped 1 base and J dropped 3 bases, with 6 bases sitting between them. The CDR3: CASSPQGANEKLFF. The DNA for the CDR3 is TGTGCCAGCTCACCACAGGGGGCTAATGAAAAACTGTTTTTT.

The chain joins TRBV11-3 to TRBJ1-1; maybe TRBD1 (5 bases). V shed 3 bases and J shed 4 bases, with 15 bases lying between them. Germline CDR1 is SGHNT and CDR2 is YENEEA. This CDR3 is 15 amino acids long. The CDR3 DNA follows: TGTGCCAGCAGCTTTGGGGCGGGGCAGCGCACTGAAGCTTTCTTT. Protein: CASSFGAGQRTEAFF.

The chain links TRBV7-9 to TRBJ2-7, with TRBD1 identical over 11 bases. The V and J ends lost 5 bases and 3 bases, in that order; junction bases with no gene match: 9. CDR1 and CDR2 from the germline V gene are SEHNR and FQNEAQ (reference sequence). This CDR3 is built from 16 residues. CDR3 in amino acids: CASSHNRDRGDYEQYF. Here the CDR3 DNA reads TGTGCCAGCAGCCATAATAGGGACAGGGGGGACTACGAGCAGTACTTC.

V is TRBV6-1 and J is TRBJ2-7; D is unresolved. Germline lookup yields CDR1 MNHNS and CDR2 SASEGT. V dropped 4 bases and J dropped 1 base, with 14 bases sitting between them. The length of the CDR3 is 15 residues. For the CDR3, the DNA is TGTGCCAGCAGTGGTGCGACACCGGATTCCTACGAGCAGTACTTC. Its protein product is CASSGATPDSYEQYF.

The CDR3 loop is CATSTLSGTGGEQYF. The CDR3 DNA sequence: TGTGCCACCAGCACCCTATCCGGGACAGGGGGCGAGCAGTACTTC. This rearrangement joins TRBV15 to TRBJ2-7; 11 bases agree with TRBD1. Germline values: CDR1 LNHNV, CDR2 YYDKDF (reference sequence). Trimming removed 4 bases from V and 6 bases from J; junction bases left unmatched: 8. The CDR3 runs to 15 residues.

The V call is TRBV5-4, the J call TRBJ1-1, with 9 positions matching TRBD1. The CDR3 spans 16 residues. V gave up 2 bases and J gave up 2 bases; unmatched junction bases: 7. Germline CDR1 and CDR2: SGHNT and YYREEE (reference sequence). CDR3 in amino acids: CASSFKRGQGNTEAFF. Written as DNA, the CDR3 is TGTGCCAGCAGCTTTAAAAGGGGACAGGGTAACACTGAAGCTTTCTTT.

The gene calls are TRBV19 and TRBJ1-1; 8 bases are a match to TRBD1. CDR1 and CDR2 (germline): LNHDA, SQIVND (reference sequence). The CDR3 sequence is 15 residues long. V trimming: 4 bases; J trimming: 1 base; junction bases outside the gene matches: 5. CDR3 bases: TGTGCCAGTAGTACCCGACAGGGGACGAACACTGAAGCTTTCTTT. Protein sequence: CASSTRQGTNTEAFF.

This chain uses TRBV11-2 with TRBJ2-3; 7 bases match TRBD1. The CDR3 consists of 14 residues. The trim removed 6 bases at V and 10 bases at J, leaving 13 bases unmatched. The V gene's germline CDR1 is SGHAT and CDR2 FQNNGV. The CDR3 is CASRPPNRQGAQYF. The DNA of the CDR3 is TGTGCCAGCAGACCACCTAATCGACAGGGCGCGCAGTATTTT.

The chain couples TRBV7-8 to TRBJ2-1; 7 bases match TRBD1. Germline CDR1 SGHVS, CDR2 FQNEAQ. After removal of 5 bases from V and 3 bases from J, the junction contained 7 bases not matched to a gene. The length of the CDR3 is 15 residues. CDR3 in amino acids: CASSAMGQLYNEQFF. CDR3 nucleotide sequence: TGTGCCAGCAGCGCGATGGGACAGCTCTACAATGAGCAGTTCTTC.